The present T cell receptor beta chain was sequenced within a study of regulatory T cells in long-lasting Graves disease. On the study more broadly: Antithyroid drugs had been taken under 3 months by newly diagnosed Graves' patients.

Study-wide results and limits: Newly diagnosed patients shared approximately 1,000 public clonotypes; persistent patients shared around 2,800.

CDR3-region Arm-PCR and iRepertoire HTBI primers produced the TCR beta libraries. TCRdb passed the multiplex PCR reads through MiXCR, listing each CDR3 protein once. Of about 400,000 distinct CDR3 sequences in the sample, roughly 15% were seen once. Time point in this sample: newly diagnosed GD, antithyroid drugs for less than 3 months. The authors made the TCR library using RNA they extracted from PBMCs. Points on this clonotype: What it recognizes is unknown.

Trimming removed 5 bases from V and 6 bases from J, with 23 bases in between. Germline CDR1 MNHNS, CDR2 SASEGT. The CDR3 is 16 residues long. The same specimen was also included in a second study, on T cells in Graves' hyperthyroidism and ophthalmopathy.

This clonotype was obtained from a woman aged 18-30 years with Graves disease. The chain is built from TRBV6-1 and TRBJ2-7; the D gene is possibly TRBD1 (5 bases). Here the sequenced sample was peripheral blood mononuclear cells (PBMCs), taken at new diagnosis, from a patient treated with antithyroid drugs. The CDR3 loop is CASSPSRPKRGSEQYF. In nucleotides, the CDR3 is TGTGCCAGCAGTCCCTCCAGACCGAAAAGGGGATCCGAGCAGTACTTC.